The 14 T cell receptor beta chains below were found in one sample sequenced in a study of blood T cell repertoires in COVID-19. This table comes from immunoSEQ multiplex PCR, and its TCRdb copy is limited to in-frame clones, with some not included. This sample has roughly 120,000 clones, with 70% to 80% found just once. Sequencing used peripheral blood. All receptors come from a human donor in a cohort sampled during active COVID-19.

This chain links TRBV7-2 with TRBJ1-1; D may be TRBD1 (5 bases). The V and J ends lost 2 bases and 1 base respectively, with 11 bases between them. This CDR3 region has 15 residues. CDR1 and CDR2 (germline): SGHTA, FQGNSA. The CDR3 coding sequence is TGTGCCAGCAGCTTATTAGGCCAGGGGAACACTGAAGCTTTCTTT. This encodes CASSLLGQGNTEAFF.

V usage is TRBV4-1 and J usage is TRBJ1-1, with TRBD1 matching 11 bases. V dropped 4 bases and J dropped 3; count of bases not matched to a gene: 4. Germline lookup yields CDR1 MGHRA and CDR2 YSYEKL. CDR3 length: 15 residues. CDR3 coding DNA: TGCGCCAGCAGCCCCGGACAGGGGGCCGACACTGAAGCTTTCTTT. Protein: CASSPGQGADTEAFF.

The CDR3 DNA is TGTGCCAGCAGCGCCCAGGGAACCCCACAGCATGGCTACACCTTC. It yields the protein CASSAQGTPQHGYTF. This chain connects TRBV6-2 or TRBV6-3 to TRBJ1-2, with D tentatively TRBD1 (5 bases). The CDR3 extends over 15 amino acids. Trimming pared 6 bases from V and 6 bases from J, leaving 20 bases between. Germline assignment: CDR1 MNHEY and CDR2 SVGEGT.

CDR3 DNA sequence: TGTGCCAGCAGTGTGCGGGCGGCGGATAGCAATCAGCCCCAGCATTTT. Translating it yields CASSVRAADSNQPQHF. The chain recombines TRBV2 with TRBJ1-5; D is uncertain. This CDR3 region has 16 residues. The V gene's germline CDR1 is SNHLY and CDR2 FYNNEI. The ends were cut back, 4 bases at V and 0 bases at J, with 13 bases in the middle. Together with reference TRBV2 and TRBJ1-5, the CDR3 gives the full variable domain: EPEVTQTPSHQVTQMGQEVILRCVPISNHLYFYWYRQILGQKVEFLVSFYNNEISEKSEIFDDQFSVERPDGSNFTLKIRSTKLEDSAMYFCASSVRAADSNQPQHFGDGTRLSIL.

The V and J genes are TRBV7-9 and TRBJ1-1; the D gene is possibly TRBD1 (6 bases). The ends were cut back, 1 base at V and 1 base at J, with 10 bases in the middle. Germline CDR1 SEHNR, CDR2 FQNEAQ (reference sequence). The CDR3 contains 15 residues. The CDR3 DNA is TGTGCCAGCAGCTTAGTTTGGACAGAGAACACTGAAGCTTTCTTT. Translated: CASSLVWTENTEAFF.

CDR3 amino acids: CASKAGATEAFF. The CDR3 DNA follows: TGTGCCAGTAAAGCCGGAGCCACTGAAGCTTTCTTT. The chain employs TRBV19 and TRBJ1-1; D is ambiguous. CDR3 length: 12 residues. Germline V gene data show CDR1 as LNHDA and CDR2 as SQIVND (reference sequence). Trimming pared 7 bases from V and 4 bases from J, leaving 10 bases between.

This clone has just one count. The V gene is TRBV6-1, the J gene TRBJ2-2; D possibly corresponds to TRBD1 (5 bases). The CDR3 loop spans 16 amino acids. Germline-derived CDR1 and CDR2 are MNHNS and SASEGT. V was pared by 2 bases and J by 8 bases, with 18 bases between. CDR3 sequence: CASSENFRVLPGELFF. The CDR3 bases are TGTGCCAGCAGTGAAAATTTCAGGGTTCTTCCGGGGGAGCTGTTTTTT.

The V gene is TRBV27, the J gene TRBJ2-7, with 11 bases aligning to TRBD2. Trimming cost V 6 bases and J 5 bases; bases outside gene matches: 9. Per the germline V gene, CDR1 is MNHEY and CDR2 is SMNVEV (reference sequence). The CDR3 loop spans 15 amino acids. In DNA form, the CDR3 reads TGTGCCAGCAGGCTGGGGGTACTAGCGGGAGACGAGCAGTACTTC. It encodes CASRLGVLAGDEQYF.

V is TRBV5-6 and J is TRBJ1-1; D ambiguous. The length of the CDR3 is 12 residues. The V gene lost 5 bases and the J gene lost 1 base, with 6 bases spanning the gap. The germline V gene has CDR1 SGHDT and CDR2 YYEEEE. As DNA, the CDR3 is TGTGCCAGCAGGTCGGGGAACACTGAAGCTTTCTTT. It specifies CASRSGNTEAFF. Variable domain in full (rest from reference TRBV5-6 and TRBJ1-1): DAGVTQSPTHLIKTRGQQVTLRCSPKSGHDTVSWYQQALGQGPQFIFQYYEEEERQRGNFPDRFSGHQFPNYSSELNVNALLLGDSALYLCASRSGNTEAFFGQGTRLTVV.

The chain carries TRBV19 and TRBJ1-5, with TRBD1 matching 8 bases. Per germline, CDR1 LNHDA and CDR2 SQIVND (reference sequence). Trimming cost V 5 bases and J 2 bases; bases outside gene matches: 5. The CDR3 is 15 residues long. CDR3: CASSPTGAGNQPQHF. The DNA of the CDR3 is TGTGCCAGTAGTCCGACAGGGGCTGGCAATCAGCCCCAGCATTTT.

This chain joins TRBV27 and TRBJ2-6; 7 nucleotides align to TRBD1. Trimming removed 3 bases from V and 2 bases from J; junction bases left unmatched: 7. Germline V gene sequence: CDR1 MNHEY, CDR2 SMNVEV (reference sequence). The CDR3 totals 17 residues. CDR3 amino acids: CASSFTGVYTGANVLTF. The CDR3 DNA sequence: TGTGCCAGCAGTTTTACAGGGGTTTACACTGGGGCCAACGTCCTGACTTTC. The full variable domain, its missing parts supplied by reference TRBV27 and TRBJ2-6, is EAQVTQNPRYLITVTGKKLTVTCSQNMNHEYMSWYRQDPGLGLRQIYYSMNVEVTDKGDVPEGYKVSRKEKRNFPLILESPSPNQTSLYFCASSFTGVYTGANVLTFGAGSRLTVL.

This sequence joins TRBV28 and TRBJ2-7; 11 bases line up with TRBD2. CDR1 MDHEN and CDR2 SYDVKM come from the germline V gene. The CDR3 is 19 residues long. Germline trimming cut 6 bases from V and 5 bases from J; bases unmatched to any gene: 21. The CDR3: CASSPLRGRGQLAGDEQYF. The CDR3 bases are TGTGCCAGCAGCCCTCTTAGAGGCAGGGGGCAACTAGCGGGAGACGAGCAGTACTTC. The full variable domain, its missing parts supplied by reference TRBV28 and TRBJ2-7, is DVKVTQSSRYLVKRTGEKVFLECVQDMDHENMFWYRQDPGLGLRLIYFSYDVKMKEKGDIPEGYSVSREKKERFSLILESASTNQTSMYLCASSPLRGRGQLAGDEQYFGPGTRLTVT.

The DNA of the CDR3 is TGCGCCAGCAGCTTGGTACTAGCGGGGGGGCCCGAGCAGTACTTC. Translated: CASSLVLAGGPEQYF. V is TRBV5-1 and J is TRBJ2-7, with 13 bases fitting TRBD2. The CDR3 has 15 amino acids. Germline CDR1 reads SGHRS; CDR2 reads YFSETQ. With V trimmed by 0 bases and J by 6 bases, 3 bases remained unmatched.

The CDR3 here is CASSPLSSGLYEQYF. The CDR3 nucleotides are TGTGCCAGCAGTCCCCTCTCAAGCGGACTCTACGAGCAGTACTTC. The chain joins TRBV28 to TRBJ2-7, with D possibly matching TRBD2 (5 bases). Germline V gene data show CDR1 as MDHEN and CDR2 as SYDVKM. The V gene lost 5 bases and the J gene lost 3 bases, with 17 bases spanning the gap. CDR3 length: 15 residues.